This T cell receptor (beta chain) was sequenced in a study of graft-versus-host responses after intestinal transplantation. The CDR3 sequence is 13 residues long. CDR1 SEHNR and CDR2 FQNEAQ come from the germline V gene (reference sequence). Trimming removed 5 bases from V and 4 bases from J, with 11 bases in between. Data came from immunoSEQ multiplex PCR; TCRdb stores just in-frame clones and leaves some out. The profile shows about 91,000 clones, more than 85% of them singletons. About this clone itself: The antigen is not known.

The input for sequencing was unstimulated CD4+ T cells sorted from spleen or lymph node cells, taken before transplant. This chain connects TRBV7-9 to TRBJ1-1; the D gene is possibly TRBD1 (5 bases). The origin of this receptor is a human donor who was the organ donor for an intestinal transplant. CDR3 region: CASSTIGATEAFF. The CDR3 DNA reads TGTGCCAGCAGCACAATAGGGGCCACTGAAGCTTTCTTT. Filled out from reference TRBV7-9 and TRBJ1-1, the complete variable domain reads DTGVSQNPRHKITKRGQNVTFRCDPISEHNRLYWYRQTLGQGPEFLTYFQNEAQLEKSRLLSDRFSAERPKGSFSTLEIQRTEQGDSAMYLCASSTIGATEAFFGQGTRLTVV.